The rows below give T cell receptor beta chains drawn from one sample of a study of identifying expanded T cells in peripheral blood. Clones were sequenced by immunoSEQ multiplex PCR, and TCRdb holds only the in-frame ones, with some missing. This table holds about 76,000 clones, around four fifths found once. Sequencing was carried out using blood. These receptors all stem from a person aged 18-70 years in good health. Both conserved end residues are part of each CDR3.

v_gene	j_gene	CDR3aa
TRBV28	TRBJ2-1	CASSPSTGGSYNEQFF
TRBV5-8	TRBJ1-5	CASSRGLLDQPQHF
TRBV29-1	TRBJ1-1	CSVETGGGGTEAFF
TRBV7-8	TRBJ1-2	CASSLDRDYGYTF
TRBV5-1	TRBJ2-7	CASSFTSGGSSYEQYF
TRBV10-3	TRBJ2-7	CAIGDTHEQYF
TRBV13	TRBJ1-2	CASSSTPTGADGYTF
TRBV19	TRBJ1-1	CASSIGQGRKNTEAFF
TRBV5-4	TRBJ2-7	CASSSGRLAETYEQYF
TRBV5-1	TRBJ1-1	CASSLPTEGTEAFF
TRBV5-4	TRBJ2-7	CASSLTSGAEQYF
TRBV11-2	TRBJ2-3	CASSWASGRFDTQYF
TRBV4-3	TRBJ2-7	CASSQDYGDYSYEQYF
TRBV6-5	TRBJ2-2	CASSWDRAYTGELFF
TRBV10-3	TRBJ2-3	CATGQGTDTQYF
TRBV7-2	TRBJ2-5	CASSLDRGRSETQYF
TRBV18	TRBJ1-1	CASSPDWGSTEAFF
TRBV11-2	TRBJ2-5	CASSLATGGEETQYF
TRBV11-2	TRBJ1-3	CASSRDRNTIYF
TRBV7-4	TRBJ1-1	CASSSRENQNTEAFF
TRBV4-1	TRBJ1-3	CASSQGTSEDTIYF
TRBV27	TRBJ1-1	CASSLGQVNTEAFF
TRBV27	TRBJ2-5	CASSSHQREETQYF
TRBV5-1	TRBJ2-1	CASSEGWWQFF
TRBV15	TRBJ2-5	CATSRDLPETQYF
TRBV4-1	TRBJ2-7	CASSQEEAAPYEQYF
TRBV9	TRBJ2-1	CASSDPGVRSSYNEQFF
TRBV9	TRBJ2-5	CASSVGLQETQYF
TRBV6-5	TRBJ2-1	CASSYDRGAGDEQFF
TRBV27	TRBJ2-7	CASSFHGAYEQYF
TRBV25-1	TRBJ2-5	CASSEVGGSGLDPAQYF
TRBV7-8	TRBJ1-1	CASSLAGGKGAEAFF
TRBV7-2	TRBJ2-7	CASSLILAGGGYEQYF
TRBV28	TRBJ2-6	CASSLSTASGANVLTF
TRBV28	TRBJ2-7	CASSAAGGLRNEQYF
TRBV7-2	TRBJ2-3	CASSSLSGRGGTDTQYF
TRBV11-2	TRBJ2-3	CASSLNAFGDTQYF
TRBV25-1	TRBJ2-4	CASSEYPGLQYF
TRBV13	TRBJ2-5	CASSLGRGQETQYF
TRBV7-2	TRBJ1-5	CASSLDMDSNQPQHF
TRBV5-4	TRBJ2-3	CASSLAGTDTQYF
TRBV9	TRBJ2-3	CASSGAGRDPVADTQYF
TRBV7-8	TRBJ1-2	CASSETRAPDGYTF
TRBV28	TRBJ1-4	CASTGEGPSEKLFF
TRBV19	TRBJ2-7	CASQGDSYEQYF
TRBV7-2	TRBJ2-7	CASSIPNRKASGSPYEQYF
TRBV28	TRBJ2-6	CASSLTGGANVLTF
TRBV9	TRBJ2-6	CASSVLGQGFYGANVLTF
TRBV28	TRBJ2-1	CASIQAAGAFF
TRBV5-1	TRBJ2-2	CASSLSSPANTGELFF
TRBV5-1	TRBJ1-2	CASSWDRAYGYTF
TRBV2	TRBJ1-3	CASRTGFSGNTIYF
TRBV19	TRBJ1-5	CASRHLGTGNQPQHF
TRBV13	TRBJ1-4	CASSLGTRGSEKLFF
TRBV12-5	TRBJ2-1	CASGSYTGHYNEQFF